Following are 8 T cell receptor beta chains from one sample sequenced in a study of response to subunit inactivated influenza vaccine (dated by TCRdb to between 2017 and 2018). Libraries were made using RT-PCR. TCRdb names Illumina HiSeq 2500 as the instrument used. In-frame beta chains were kept once TCRdb had trimmed the public reads at Q25 with fastp and called clones with MiXCR. CDR3 protein sequences are deduplicated, and each keeps its most common genes and DNA. This sample lists over 400,000 distinct CDR3 sequences; 10% to 15% were detected once. The ten top clones hold over 10% of the sample. What this sample's time point label stands for: 45 days after influenza vaccine administration. The sequenced sample was PBMCs from blood, obtained 45 days after vaccination. These receptor sequences come from a man aged 50-59 years who received an inactivated influenza vaccine. Donor details come from another sample of the same person, matched by shared clones.

This clonotype was seen a handful of times. V is TRBV27 and J is TRBJ1-6, with TRBD1 identical over 9 bases. In germline, CDR1 is MNHEY, CDR2 SMNVEV (reference sequence). V was pared by 0 bases and J by 9 bases, with 9 bases of the junction left unmatched. This CDR3 has 17 amino acids. CDR3 sequence: CASSLSLPGQGFSPLHF. DNA of the CDR3: TGTGCCAGCAGTTTATCCCTTCCGGGACAGGGTTTTTCACCCCTCCACTTT.

This clonotype appeared many times. The chain has TRBV5-1 and TRBJ1-6; maybe TRBD1 (6 bases). Germline assignment: CDR1 SGHRS and CDR2 YFSETQ. This CDR3 is 14 amino acids long. The V gene lost 0 bases and the J gene lost 7 bases, with 8 bases spanning the gap. CDR3 in DNA: TGCGCCAGCAGCTTGGATGGACAGAATTCACCCCTCCACTTT. Protein sequence: CASSLDGQNSPLHF.

The genes are TRBV20-1 and TRBJ2-7; 12 bases map to TRBD1. In germline, CDR1 is DFQATT, CDR2 SNEGSKA (reference sequence). CDR3 size: 11 residues. Here the CDR3 reads CSGTGGAGLYF. DNA of the CDR3: TGCAGCGGGACAGGGGGCGCGGGGCTGTACTTC.

About this clonotype: The junction differs from germline at one of its ends, possibly a read error. The chain carries TRBV7-9 and TRBJ2-1; D uncertain. The CDR3 loop spans 15 amino acids. Germline CDR1 SEHNR, CDR2 FQNEAQ (reference sequence). The CDR3 region is CASSLFLNRNNVQFF. The CDR3 DNA is TGTGCCAGCAGCTTGTTCCTTAATCGGAACAATGTGCAGTTCTTC.

The J gene is TRBJ1-1, the V gene TRBV20-1; D is unresolved. The CDR3 length is 14 residues. With 0 bases removed from V and 3 bases from J, the gap between germline ends came to 11 bases. CDR1 and CDR2 (germline): DFQATT, SNEGSKA (reference sequence). CDR3 in DNA: TGCAGTGCTAGAGAAATGGGCATTTACACTGAAGCTTTCTTT. Translated: CSAREMGIYTEAFF.

In its sample, this clonotype was seen many times. V usage is TRBV29-1 and J usage is TRBJ1-2; D call uncertain. The ends were cut back, 6 bases at V and 4 bases at J, with 9 bases in the middle. CDR3 size: 11 residues. Germline V gene sequence: CDR1 SQVTM, CDR2 ANQGSEA. The CDR3 nucleotides are TGCAGCGTAGGACGGGCCTATGGCTACACCTTC. The encoded protein is CSVGRAYGYTF.

This clonotype was observed at least ten times. The V gene is TRBV27, the J gene TRBJ1-1; perhaps TRBD1 as D (6 bases). The germline gives CDR1 MNHEY, CDR2 SMNVEV (reference sequence). With 6 bases removed from V and 0 bases from J, the gap between germline ends came to 17 bases. This CDR3 spans 16 amino acids. The CDR3 bases are TGTGCCAGCAGGACGACGCTGGGACATATGAACACTGAAGCTTTCTTT. Translated: CASRTTLGHMNTEAFF.

This clonotype was observed a few times. The rearrangement links TRBV20-1 to TRBJ2-5, with 10 positions matching TRBD1. Germline V gene data show CDR1 as DFQATT and CDR2 as SNEGSKA (reference sequence). The CDR3 spans 16 residues. Germline trimming cut 6 bases from V and 1 base from J; bases unmatched to any gene: 11. This CDR3 reads CSAQTGTGALQETQYF. CDR3 DNA: TGCAGTGCCCAGACCGGGACAGGGGCTCTCCAAGAGACCCAGTACTTC.